This TCR beta chain originates from a study of OX40 agonist ivuxolimab in advanced cancers. Study information: Given to patients was ivuxolimab, an agonistic anti-OX40 (CD134) antibody.

Patients had blood sampled at baseline and again on cycle 4 day 1 and cycle 7 day 1. Study outcomes and limitations: CD4+ and CD8+ T cells in blood underwent clonal expansion by week 6 at 0.1 to 3.0 mg/kg. Fewer expanded clones were found on average in CD4+ than in CD8+ T cells.

Concerning this clone: Antigen specificity is unknown.

The method was immunoSEQ multiplex PCR; TCRdb's version includes in-frame clones alone and lacks a portion of them. This table has fewer than 70,000 clones, roughly 89% appearing once. J lost 9 bases, V lost 6 bases, and 7 bases had no gene match. The CDR3 has 13 residues. Germline V CDR1 and CDR2: MNHNY, SVGAGI (reference sequence). This sequence was found in an adult with an advanced solid tumor such as melanoma, head and neck, liver or kidney cancer. The genes are TRBV6-6 and TRBJ2-1; 8 nucleotides line up with TRBD2. The sequenced sample was CD4+ or CD8+ T cells sorted from blood, obtained in a trial of the OX40 agonist ivuxolimab. The CDR3 here is CASSPRGGGEQFF. CDR3 DNA sequence: TGTGCCAGCAGCCCTCGGGGGGGAGGTGAGCAGTTCTTC.